This section outlines one T cell receptor beta chain sequence together with its context. This clone was detected a few times. What this receptor recognizes is not known. No clone much larger than this one lies a single base away; base qualities are absent. This entry comes from a study of cytomegalovirus exposure and HLA in healthy donors (dated by TCRdb to about 2017). Context from the whole study: According to a later analysis, the 110 or so validation repertoires were produced on the same platform as the approximately 620 repertoires of the first cohort. The aim of the study was to test whether cataloging public T cell receptors could identify signatures of past pathogen exposure. Along with the roughly 700-subject first cohort, a separate validation cohort of over a hundred different subjects was used. The study combined high-throughput TCR immunosequencing, statistical association of individual TCRs with disease status, and machine learning to predict cytomegalovirus infection status. What the research found in general, with its limitations: The study listed 164 TCR beta chains as associated with cytomegalovirus. Across donors, most TCR sequences were observed very rarely, whereas some public TCRs were present in many individuals. A later analysis found that TCRs clustered in the first cohort also tended to co-occur in the 120 validation repertoires, with approximately 94% of cluster scores above 0. In vitro tests confirmed that a few of the cytomegalovirus-associated TCR beta chains recognize cytomegalovirus antigens. The authors suggested that the approach could potentially be extended to other disease states and immunological phenotypes. The classifier was reported to diagnose cytomegalovirus status with high specificity and sensitivity in both the original and validation cohorts. The validation cohort had no HLA typing available for a later analysis, so co-occurrence within that cohort was assessed over all 120 or so repertoires.

From the germline V gene (reference sequence), CDR1 is LNHDA and CDR2 is SQIVND. The CDR3 measures 16 amino acids from cysteine to phenylalanine. Of all the DNA, just the CDR3 is kept, 48 bases in frame from base 1. V is cut back by 5 bases and J by 8 bases, with 10 bases in the junction unmatched. The library was prepared using the immunoSEQ multiplex PCR assay. The paper's processing steps were these. A statistical classification framework was built to diagnose cytomegalovirus status from the catalog of TCR beta chain sequences. TCRdb's version of the immuneACCESS table is confined to in-frame rearrangements and falls short of the full clone set. An unresolved V gene accounts for under half of the shortfall where checked; the remainder is of unknown origin. V and J calls and clone size are copied from that table; D and trimming were computed from the DNA. A total of about 200,000 clones appear in this sample, roughly 81% of them only once. Over 0.95% of the sample belongs to the ten largest clones.

The donors belonged to the validation cohort of approximately 130 subjects, which was separate from the roughly 700-subject first cohort. The receptor comes from a woman in her 30s in good health and CMV-seronegative. The rearranged segments are TRBV19 and TRBJ2-2; 11 nucleotides in the junction match TRBD2. Input material: PBMCs. The CDR3 reads as follows: CASSAGTSGAIGELFF. The sequence in DNA is TGTGCCAGTAGTGCCGGGACTAGCGGTGCCATTGGGGAGCTGTTTTTT.